These 22 T cell receptor beta chains share one sample of origin, sequenced in a study of cytomegalovirus exposure and HLA in healthy donors. This PCR relied on a set of 60 Vbeta primers and 13 Jbeta primers. Only in-frame clones appear in the TCRdb table, and some are missing; sequencing was by immunoSEQ multiplex PCR. The table has tens of thousands of clones, roughly two thirds seen once. The sample taken for sequencing was PBMCs. The receptors derive from a man in his forties or fifties in good health and CMV-seropositive.

A few counts support this clone. The rearrangement links TRBV13 to TRBJ2-7; the D gene is possibly TRBD2 (6 bases). This CDR3 comprises 14 residues. Trimming shortened V by 2 bases and J by 0 bases, and 8 bases separated the two germline ends. The germline gives CDR1 PRHDT, CDR2 FYEKMQ (reference sequence). The CDR3 reads CASSLSGPSYEQYF. The CDR3, as DNA: TGTGCCAGCAGCTTAAGCGGGCCCTCCTACGAGCAGTACTTC.

CDR3 nucleotides: TGCGCCAGCAGCCCCGCGGTAGCGGGGGAAGAGACCCAGTACTTC. Protein sequence: CASSPAVAGEETQYF. This chain connects TRBV5-1 to TRBJ2-5; 9 nucleotides agree with TRBD2. In germline, CDR1 is SGHRS, CDR2 YFSETQ. Losses at the gene ends were 4 bases for V and 3 bases for J; bases not matched to a gene: 7. This CDR3 is built from 15 residues.

This chain joins TRBV7-6 and TRBJ1-1; the D is unclear. The CDR3 loop spans 13 amino acids. Looked up from germline, CDR1 is SGHVS and CDR2 is FNYEAQ. V dropped 3 bases and J dropped 4 bases, with 9 bases sitting between them. CDR3 DNA sequence: TGTGCCAGCAGCTTTAAGGAGGCCACTGAAGCTTTCTTT. It yields the protein CASSFKEATEAFF.

This chain uses TRBV28 with TRBJ1-1; tentatively, D is TRBD1 (5 bases). The germline gives CDR1 MDHEN, CDR2 SYDVKM. This CDR3 is built from 17 residues. V shed 2 bases and J shed 2 bases, with 18 bases lying between them. The CDR3 loop is CASSLMAGGLLNTEAFF. CDR3 bases: TGTGCCAGCAGTTTAATGGCCGGGGGTTTACTAAACACTGAAGCTTTCTTT.

The J gene is TRBJ1-2, the V gene TRBV6-5, with TRBD1 matching over 8 bases. Trimming took 6 bases from V and 8 from J; bases not matched to a gene: 8. CDR3 length: 13 residues. Germline CDR1 and CDR2: MNHEY and SVGAGI. The CDR3 bases are TGTGCCAGCAGCCGAGGACAGGGCCGCGGCTACACCTTC. Translated: CASSRGQGRGYTF.

This clone was seen once. The chain employs TRBV5-6 and TRBJ1-2; possible D gene TRBD1, 6 bases. Germline V gene lookup returns CDR1 SGHDT and CDR2 YYEEEE. Trimming took 0 bases from V and 8 from J, leaving 8 bases between them. This CDR3 is 12 amino acids long. The CDR3 loop is CASSLAQGGYTF. The CDR3 DNA reads TGTGCCAGCAGCTTGGCACAGGGCGGCTACACCTTC.

The chain has TRBV7-9 and TRBJ1-5; 8 nucleotides agree with TRBD1. The CDR3 totals 15 residues. J lost 0 bases, V lost 5 bases, and 3 bases had no gene match. Per the germline V gene, CDR1 is SEHNR and CDR2 is FQNEAQ (reference sequence). For the CDR3, the DNA is TGTGCCAGCAGCATACAGGGGGATAGCAATCAGCCCCAGCATTTT. Translation: CASSIQGDSNQPQHF.

The chain has TRBV28 and TRBJ2-2; D call uncertain. The ends were cut back, 2 bases at V and 7 bases at J, with 11 bases in the middle. This CDR3 has 14 residues. Germline loops: CDR1 MDHEN, CDR2 SYDVKM. CDR3 protein: CASSLPRRSGELFF. The CDR3 DNA follows: TGTGCCAGCAGTTTACCCCGACGGAGCGGGGAGCTGTTTTTT.

By share, this clone ranks as medium-sized. The same CDR3 also results from other DNA sequences found in this sample. The chain carries TRBV6-1 and TRBJ1-4; a possible D gene is TRBD1 (6 bases). CDR1 is MNHNS and CDR2 is SASEGT in the germline V gene. This CDR3 comprises 13 residues. The V end lost 6 bases, the J end lost 4 bases, and 9 bases lay between the germline ends. CDR3 in DNA: TGTGCCAGCAGGTGGACAGTTAATGAAAAACTGTTTTTT. This encodes CASRWTVNEKLFF.

A few counts support this clone. The genes are TRBV19 and TRBJ1-2, with D tentatively TRBD1 (6 bases). Germline V CDR1 and CDR2: LNHDA, SQIVND (reference sequence). The CDR3 covers 14 residues. V gave up 1 base and J gave up 3 bases, with 9 bases separating them. The CDR3 sequence: CASSIGDNYYGYTF. The CDR3 coding sequence is TGTGCCAGTAGTATAGGGGACAACTACTATGGCTACACCTTC.

The chain couples TRBV9 to TRBJ2-2; D is ambiguous. The CDR3 runs 12 residues. The germline CDR1 and CDR2 sequences are SGDLS and YYNGEE. Trimming took off 0 bases at V and 7 bases at J, with 4 bases between the two ends. CDR3 nucleotides: TGTGCCAGCAGCGTAGAATACGGGGAGCTGTTTTTT. Its translation is CASSVEYGELFF.

The chain uses TRBV5-1 and TRBJ1-2; no clear D gene. The germline gives CDR1 SGHRS, CDR2 YFSETQ. Trimming took off 0 bases at V and 8 bases at J, with 8 bases between the two ends. The CDR3 is made up of 12 amino acids. The CDR3 DNA reads as TGCGCCAGCAGCTTGGGAGGTCGGGGCTACACCTTC. Translation gives CASSLGGRGYTF.

The chain combines TRBV5-1 with TRBJ2-7; 11 bases line up with TRBD2. The CDR3 is 13 amino acids. V lost 7 bases to trimming and J lost 4 bases; unmatched junction nucleotides: 4. The germline V gene encodes CDR1 SGHRS and CDR2 YFSETQ. The CDR3 protein is CASGLAGGYEQYF. In DNA, the CDR3 is TGCGCCAGCGGCCTAGCGGGAGGATACGAGCAGTACTTC.

The rearrangement uses TRBV2 and TRBJ1-1, with 12 bases lining up with TRBD1. The trim removed 7 bases at V and 7 bases at J, leaving 7 bases unmatched. The germline V gene has CDR1 SNHLY and CDR2 FYNNEI. The CDR3 contains 14 residues. Here the CDR3 reads CASKGTGGVLEAFF. CDR3 in DNA: TGTGCCAGCAAGGGGACAGGGGGCGTTCTTGAAGCTTTCTTT. The full variable domain, in which reference TRBV2 and TRBJ1-1 provide the parts outside the CDR3, is EPEVTQTPSHQVTQMGQEVILRCVPISNHLYFYWYRQILGQKVEFLVSFYNNEISEKSEIFDDQFSVERPDGSNFTLKIRSTKLEDSAMYFCASKGTGGVLEAFFGQGTRLTVV.

The gene calls are TRBV29-1 and TRBJ1-2; D remains unclear. Germline V gene lookup returns CDR1 SQVTM and CDR2 ANQGSEA. V was shortened by 3 bases and J by 8 bases, with 13 bases between the two germline ends. The length of the CDR3 is 12 residues. CDR3 region: CSVEQFPKGYTF. In nucleotides, the CDR3 is TGCAGCGTTGAGCAGTTTCCGAAGGGCTACACCTTC.

The CDR3 sequence: CASSRRDRLINQPQHF. The CDR3 DNA follows: TGTGCCAGCAGCCGTAGGGACAGGCTCATCAATCAGCCCCAGCATTTT. This chain links TRBV5-6 with TRBJ1-5; 8 nucleotides match TRBD1. The ends lost 4 bases at V and 3 bases at J; junction bases unmatched: 9. Germline loops: CDR1 SGHDT, CDR2 YYEEEE. The CDR3 is made up of 16 amino acids.

V is TRBV6-1 and J is TRBJ1-2; D possibly corresponds to TRBD1 (6 bases). This CDR3 is 13 amino acids long. Trimming pared 0 bases from V and 11 bases from J, leaving 13 bases between. Germline loops: CDR1 MNHNS, CDR2 SASEGT. The chain's CDR3 is CASSEAVQGRYTF. CDR3 bases: TGTGCCAGCAGTGAAGCCGTACAGGGCCGGTACACCTTC.

The genes are TRBV25-1 and TRBJ1-1, with 9 bases matching TRBD1. Germline CDR1 reads MGHDK; CDR2 reads SYGVNS. The CDR3 runs 15 residues. V gave up 4 bases and J gave up 5 bases; unmatched junction bases: 8. The CDR3 coding sequence is TGTGCCAGCAGTGTTATACAGGGGGCAAAAACTGAAGCTTTCTTT. It codes for CASSVIQGAKTEAFF.

The genes are TRBV5-4 and TRBJ1-1; the D gene is possibly TRBD1 (6 bases). Deletions cut 1 base from V and 7 bases from J, with 11 bases between. Germline CDR1 is SGHNT and CDR2 is YYREEE (reference sequence). CDR3 length: 13 residues. The CDR3 bases are TGTGCCAGCAGCTTGAGACAGGATTTTGAAGCTTTCTTT. This codes for CASSLRQDFEAFF.

The chain recombines TRBV28 with TRBJ1-1; the D gene is possibly TRBD1 (5 bases). There are 15 residues in the CDR3. Trimming took 5 bases from V and 7 from J, leaving 20 bases between them. Germline-derived CDR1 and CDR2 are MDHEN and SYDVKM. The CDR3 sequence: CASSLQVTGRSEAFF. The CDR3 coding sequence is TGTGCCAGCAGTCTACAGGTGACGGGGAGGAGTGAAGCTTTCTTT.

This clone was recorded a few times. The chain joins TRBV18 to TRBJ2-7, with 10 bases aligning to TRBD2. This CDR3 is built from 15 residues. The V gene's germline CDR1 is KGHSH and CDR2 LQKENI. Germline trimming cut 6 bases from V and 2 bases from J; bases unmatched to any gene: 7. The CDR3 DNA follows: TGTGCCAGCTCCCCAACTAGCGGGACCCCCTACGAGCAGTACTTC. This codes for CASSPTSGTPYEQYF.

V is TRBV7-9 and J is TRBJ2-5; TRBD1 matches 9 bases. V gave up 1 base and J gave up 8 bases; unmatched junction bases: 8. The CDR3 length is 15 residues. Germline V gene lookup returns CDR1 SEHNR and CDR2 FQNEAQ (reference sequence). CDR3 sequence reads: CASSLVGGQGNTQYF. In DNA, the CDR3 is TGTGCCAGCAGCTTAGTCGGGGGACAGGGCAATACCCAGTACTTC.